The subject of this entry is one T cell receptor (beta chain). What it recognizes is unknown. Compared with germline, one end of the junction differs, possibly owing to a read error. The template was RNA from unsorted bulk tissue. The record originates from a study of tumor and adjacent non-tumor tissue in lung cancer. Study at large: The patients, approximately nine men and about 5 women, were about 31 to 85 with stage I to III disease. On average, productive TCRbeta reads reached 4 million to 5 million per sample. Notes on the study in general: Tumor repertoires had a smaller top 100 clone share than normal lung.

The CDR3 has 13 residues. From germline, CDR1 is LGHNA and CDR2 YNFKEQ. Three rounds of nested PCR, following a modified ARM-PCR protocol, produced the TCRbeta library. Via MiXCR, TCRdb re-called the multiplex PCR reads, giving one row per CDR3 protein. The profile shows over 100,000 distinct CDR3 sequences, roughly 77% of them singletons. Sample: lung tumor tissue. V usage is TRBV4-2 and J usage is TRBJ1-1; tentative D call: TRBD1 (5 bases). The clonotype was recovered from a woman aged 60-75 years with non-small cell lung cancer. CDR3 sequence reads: CADSFDTNTEAFF. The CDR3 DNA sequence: TGCGCCGACAGCTTCGACACGAACACTGAAGCTTTCTTT.